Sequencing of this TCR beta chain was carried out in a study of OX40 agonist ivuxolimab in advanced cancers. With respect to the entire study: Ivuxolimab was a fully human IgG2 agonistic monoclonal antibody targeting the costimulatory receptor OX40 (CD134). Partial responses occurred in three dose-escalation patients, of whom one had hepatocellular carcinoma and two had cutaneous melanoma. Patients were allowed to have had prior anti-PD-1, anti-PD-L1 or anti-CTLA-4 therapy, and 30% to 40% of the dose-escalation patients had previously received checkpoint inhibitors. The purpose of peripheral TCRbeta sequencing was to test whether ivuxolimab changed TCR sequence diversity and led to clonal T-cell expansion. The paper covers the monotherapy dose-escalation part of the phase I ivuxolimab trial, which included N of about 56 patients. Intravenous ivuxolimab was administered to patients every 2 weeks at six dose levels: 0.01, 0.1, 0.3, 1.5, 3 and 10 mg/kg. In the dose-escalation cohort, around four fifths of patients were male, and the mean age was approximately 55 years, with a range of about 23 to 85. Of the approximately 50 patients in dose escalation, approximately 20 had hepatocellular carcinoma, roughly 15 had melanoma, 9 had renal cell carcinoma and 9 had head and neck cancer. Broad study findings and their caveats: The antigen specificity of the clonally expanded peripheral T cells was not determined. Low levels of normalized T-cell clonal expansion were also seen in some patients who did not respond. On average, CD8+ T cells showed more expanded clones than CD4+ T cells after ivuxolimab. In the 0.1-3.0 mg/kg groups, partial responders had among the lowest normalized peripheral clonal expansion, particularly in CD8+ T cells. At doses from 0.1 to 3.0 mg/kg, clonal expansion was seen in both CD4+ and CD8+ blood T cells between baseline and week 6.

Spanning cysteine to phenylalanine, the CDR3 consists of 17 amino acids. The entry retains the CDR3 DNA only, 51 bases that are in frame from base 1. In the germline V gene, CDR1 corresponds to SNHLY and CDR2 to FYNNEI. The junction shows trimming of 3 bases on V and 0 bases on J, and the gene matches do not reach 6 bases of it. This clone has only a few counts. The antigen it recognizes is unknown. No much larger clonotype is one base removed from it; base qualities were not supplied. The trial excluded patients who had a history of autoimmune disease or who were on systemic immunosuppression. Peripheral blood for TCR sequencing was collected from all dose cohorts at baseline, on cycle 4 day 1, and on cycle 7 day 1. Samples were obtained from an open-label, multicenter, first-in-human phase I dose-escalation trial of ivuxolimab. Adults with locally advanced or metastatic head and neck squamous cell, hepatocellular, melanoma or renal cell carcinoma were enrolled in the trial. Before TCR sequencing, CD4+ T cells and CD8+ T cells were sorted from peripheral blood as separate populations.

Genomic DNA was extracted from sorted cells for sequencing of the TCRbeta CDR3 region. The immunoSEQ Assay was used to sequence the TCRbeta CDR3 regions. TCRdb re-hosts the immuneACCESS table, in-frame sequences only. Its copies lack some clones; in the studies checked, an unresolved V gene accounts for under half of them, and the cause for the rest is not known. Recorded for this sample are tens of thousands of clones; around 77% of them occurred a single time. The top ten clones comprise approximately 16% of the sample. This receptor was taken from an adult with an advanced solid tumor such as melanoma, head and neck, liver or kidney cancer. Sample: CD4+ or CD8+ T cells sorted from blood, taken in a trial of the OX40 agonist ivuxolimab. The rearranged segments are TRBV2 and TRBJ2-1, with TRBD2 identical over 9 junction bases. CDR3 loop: CASSDPDSGSSYNEQFF. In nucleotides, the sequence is TGTGCCAGCAGTGATCCGGATAGCGGGAGCTCCTACAATGAGCAGTTCTTC.